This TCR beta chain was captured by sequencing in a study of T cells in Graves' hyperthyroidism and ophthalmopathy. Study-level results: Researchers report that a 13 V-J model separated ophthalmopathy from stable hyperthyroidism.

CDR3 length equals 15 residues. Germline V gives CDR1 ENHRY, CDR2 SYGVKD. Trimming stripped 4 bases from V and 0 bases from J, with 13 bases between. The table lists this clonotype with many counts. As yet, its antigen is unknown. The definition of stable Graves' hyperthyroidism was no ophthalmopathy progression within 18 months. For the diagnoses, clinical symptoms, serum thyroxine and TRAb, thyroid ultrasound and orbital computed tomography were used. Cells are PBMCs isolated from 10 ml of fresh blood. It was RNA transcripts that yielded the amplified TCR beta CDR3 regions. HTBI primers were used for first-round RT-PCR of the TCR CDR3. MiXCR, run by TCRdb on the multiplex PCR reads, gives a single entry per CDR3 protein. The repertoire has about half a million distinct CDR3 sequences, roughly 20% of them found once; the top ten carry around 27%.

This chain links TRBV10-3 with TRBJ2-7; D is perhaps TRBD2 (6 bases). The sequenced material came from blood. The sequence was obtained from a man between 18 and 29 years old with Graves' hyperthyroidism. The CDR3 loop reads CAISAARGNSYEQYF. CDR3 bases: TGTGCCATCAGTGCTGCGCGCGGGAACTCCTACGAGCAGTACTTC.